This paragraph reports one T cell receptor (beta chain). In its sample, this clonotype was seen many times. Its target antigen remains unknown. Base qualities are not provided; no much larger clone lies one nucleotide away. This entry comes from a study of T-cell reconstitution after alpha-beta-depleted transplantation in children (dated by TCRdb to the mid-2010s). Looking at the study overall: Using TCR repertoire profiling, the study followed T-cell immune reconstitution in a quantitative way in children after TCRalphabeta/CD19-depleted allogeneic hematopoietic cell transplantation.

The germline V gene yields KGHSH for CDR1 and LQKENI for CDR2. The CDR3 starts with the cysteine, ends with the phenylalanine, and has 13 residues. Here the CDR3 DNA is all that survives: 39 bases in frame from base 1. V loses 4 bases, J loses 6 bases, and the germline ends lie 9 bases apart. The receptor library was made with PCR. Instrument on record: Illumina HiSeq 2500. TCR library preparation used molecular barcoding, with unique molecular identifiers applied to normalize quantification of the TCRbeta repertoire. TCRdb reran the public reads through fastp at Q25 and MiXCR, keeping productive beta chains. Every CDR3 protein is listed once, alongside the most common genes and DNA of its rows. The sample contains about 190,000 distinct CDR3 sequences, roughly 11% of them found a single time. The ten largest clones add up to around 14% of the sample. Summary of the overall study and its limitations: In some patients, high TCRbeta diversity at day 60 was attributed to recipient T cells and intrathymic progenitors that had survived conditioning. Over the following months the frequencies of hyperexpanded clones went down, and after one year T-cell counts and TCRbeta diversity were mostly credited to newly produced T cells. About two months after transplant, the apparently early recovery of alphabetaT-cell counts reportedly depended on just several hundred clones that had expanded rapidly and came from non-depleted graft cells.

The treatment or condition label corresponds to: allogeneic hematopoietic cell transplantation with graft depleted of TCRalphabeta T cells and CD19 B cells. Transplant recipients were children who received TCRalphabeta/CD19-depleted allogeneic hematopoietic cell grafts. The material was PBMCs, obtained before TCRalphabeta/CD19-depleted stem cell transplant. The sequence links TRBV18 to TRBJ2-2, with no confident D gene call. This clonotype was obtained from a boy younger than 10 with acute myeloid leukemia, due to receive a stem cell transplant. For the CDR3, the sequence is CASSQGNAGELFF. The nucleotide sequence is TGTGCCAGCTCACAGGGAAACGCCGGGGAGCTGTTTTTT. With all but the CDR3 taken from the reference TRBV18 and TRBJ2-2 genes, the full variable domain is: NAGVMQNPRHLVRRRGQEARLRCSPMKGHSHVYWYRQLPEEGLKFMVYLQKENIIDESGMPKERFSAEFPKEGPSILRIQQVVRGDSAAYFCASSQGNAGELFFGEGSRLTVL.